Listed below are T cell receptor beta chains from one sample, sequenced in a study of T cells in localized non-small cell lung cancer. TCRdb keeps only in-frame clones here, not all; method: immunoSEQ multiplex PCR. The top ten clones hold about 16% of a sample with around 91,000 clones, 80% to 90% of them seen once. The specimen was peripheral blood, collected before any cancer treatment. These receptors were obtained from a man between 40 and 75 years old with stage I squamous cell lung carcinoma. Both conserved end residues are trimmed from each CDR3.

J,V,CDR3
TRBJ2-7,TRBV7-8,ASSVRDRDRGYEQY
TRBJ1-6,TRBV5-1,ASSLEDRAKSPLH
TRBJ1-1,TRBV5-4,ASAKRGILNTEAF
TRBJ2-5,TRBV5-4,ASSLKLAGGPGGETQY
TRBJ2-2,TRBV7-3,ASSRPGAGDNTGELF
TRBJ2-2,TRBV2,ASSEARLNTGELF
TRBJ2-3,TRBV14,ASSQEVGGWTDTQY
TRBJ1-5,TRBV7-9,ASSHPDKPQH
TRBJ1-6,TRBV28,ASSSPMDLH
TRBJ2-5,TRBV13,ASSLLGDGGRGETQY
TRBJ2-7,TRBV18,ASSPAGSGYEQY
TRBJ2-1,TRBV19,ASRLRLRGGRNEQF
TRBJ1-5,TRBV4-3,ASSQAVQDQPQH
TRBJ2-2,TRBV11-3,ASSPTGVVPGELF
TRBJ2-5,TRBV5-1,ASSLEGSGETQY
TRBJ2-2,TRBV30,AWGGSPSTGELF
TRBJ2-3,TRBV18,ASSPRQGTDTQY
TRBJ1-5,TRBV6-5,ASSYSGAVNQPQH
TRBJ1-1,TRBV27,ASSLSGIGGTEAF
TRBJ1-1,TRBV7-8,ASSLAPVSSNTEAF
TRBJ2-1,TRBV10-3,AISESLRDGNEQF
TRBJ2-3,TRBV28,ASSTPTGSDTQY
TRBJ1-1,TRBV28,AGAGRGFTEAF
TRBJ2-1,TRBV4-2,ASSQEGTRGEQF
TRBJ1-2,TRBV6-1,ATRGQGYGYT
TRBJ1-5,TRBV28,ASSFPSYIQGSQH
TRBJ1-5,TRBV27,ASSPRDGYQPQH
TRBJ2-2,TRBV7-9,ASSTPGQTNTGELF
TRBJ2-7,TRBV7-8,ASSPSRTRDEQY
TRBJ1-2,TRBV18,ASSPTGTGLYGYT
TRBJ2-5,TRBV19,ASSIDWGRQETQY
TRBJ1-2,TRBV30,AWTAYAWRGYT
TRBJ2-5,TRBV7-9,ASSLEGTTAQETQY
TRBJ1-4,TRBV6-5,ASSLTQGANEKLF
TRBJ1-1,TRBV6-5,ASSYRGQFMNTEAF
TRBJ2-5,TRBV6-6,ASRAASQETQY
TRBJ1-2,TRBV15,ATSPPGGLQPYGYT
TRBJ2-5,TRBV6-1,ASRSGGRGGETQY
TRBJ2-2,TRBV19,ASREQGRLNTGELF
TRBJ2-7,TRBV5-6,ASSYSGSLSYEQY
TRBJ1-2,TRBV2,ASSIPGRDLDGYT
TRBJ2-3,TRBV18,ASSPVQGVDTQY
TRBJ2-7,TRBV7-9,ASSLLEGHYEQY
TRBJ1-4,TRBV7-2,ASSLQGSTNEKLF
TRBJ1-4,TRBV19,ASSLRQGGGEKLF
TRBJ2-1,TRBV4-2,ASSQRLAAYNEQF
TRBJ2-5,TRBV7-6,ASSLVGDRPQETQY
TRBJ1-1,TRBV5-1,ASSPVGANTEAF
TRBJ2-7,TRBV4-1,ASSQDFPYEQY
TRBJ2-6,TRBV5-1,ASSLGMGSYYNVLT
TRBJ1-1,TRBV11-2,ASSLVPDTEAF
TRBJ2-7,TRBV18,ASSPRQGTYEQY
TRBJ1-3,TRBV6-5,ASSEWGGNTIY
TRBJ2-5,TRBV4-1,ASSQAVTHQETQY
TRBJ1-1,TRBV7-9,ASSQDLARSRWGI
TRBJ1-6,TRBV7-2,ASSFRTGAYTSPLH
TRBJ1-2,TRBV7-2,ASSLGQQYGYT
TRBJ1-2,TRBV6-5,ASKYSQQGNYGYT
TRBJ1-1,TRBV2,ASMATGWNTEAF
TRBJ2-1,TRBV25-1,ASSYPGPSYNEQF